The 9 T cell receptor beta chains reported below all come from one sample, sequenced in a study of cytomegalovirus exposure and HLA in healthy donors. The primer mix had 60 Vbeta and 13 Jbeta primers. Here immunoSEQ multiplex PCR was the method, and the copy in TCRdb shows in-frame clones only, minus some. The table has 140,000 to 150,000 clones, 82% seen once. Source material: PBMCs. The receptors derive from a male donor in good health and CMV-seronegative.

The chain joins TRBV7-9 to TRBJ2-6; D remains ambiguous. Germline lookup yields CDR1 SEHNR and CDR2 FQNEAQ (reference sequence). CDR3 length equals 16 residues. V was cut by 1 base and J by 2 bases, with 9 bases left in between. The CDR3 sequence is CASSLGSEPGANVLTF. The CDR3 coding sequence is TGTGCCAGCAGCTTAGGTTCGGAGCCTGGGGCCAACGTCCTGACTTTC.

This clone was seen once. V usage is TRBV9 and J usage is TRBJ2-5, with 7 bases aligning to TRBD1. J was trimmed by 5 bases and V by 0 bases; bases with no gene match: 4. Germline V gene sequence: CDR1 SGDLS, CDR2 YYNGEE. The CDR3 runs 14 residues. CDR3 in amino acids: CASSVDRDSETQYF. In DNA, the CDR3 is TGTGCCAGCAGCGTAGACCGGGACAGCGAGACCCAGTACTTC.

The CDR3 region has the DNA TGTGCCAGCAGTTATACAGGAGTAGGGACCGGGGAGCTGTTTTTT. This encodes CASSYTGVGTGELFF. The chain is built from TRBV6-5 and TRBJ2-2; tentative D call: TRBD1 (5 bases). V was cut by 3 bases and J by 5 bases, with 13 bases left in between. Germline V lookup: CDR1 MNHEY, CDR2 SVGAGI. The CDR3 is 15 residues long.

Worth noting for this clone: A junction boundary mismatches the germline segment, possibly from a read error. The chain combines TRBV7-9 with TRBJ1-2; no definite D call. Germline V CDR1 and CDR2: SEHNR, FQNEAQ (reference sequence). This CDR3 is 14 amino acids long. As DNA, the CDR3 is TGTTCCAGCAGCTTAGCCCCCTTCTCCTATGGCTACACCTTC. Its protein is CSSSLAPFSYGYTF.

The V gene is TRBV4-1, the J gene TRBJ1-1; 7 bases are a match to TRBD1. Losses at the gene ends were 1 base for V and 0 bases for J; bases not matched to a gene: 8. The germline CDR1 and CDR2 sequences are MGHRA and YSYEKL. The CDR3 covers 17 residues. CDR3 region: CASSQVLPGGMNTEAFF. CDR3 DNA sequence: TGCGCCAGCAGCCAAGTTCTTCCAGGGGGGATGAACACTGAAGCTTTCTTT.

The chain joins TRBV7-2 to TRBJ2-3; maybe TRBD2 (6 bases). The CDR3 is 15 amino acids. The V end lost 5 bases, the J end lost 9 bases, and 21 bases lay between the germline ends. Germline lookup yields CDR1 SGHTA and CDR2 FQGNSA. The CDR3 bases are TGTGCCAGCAGCGGGGCGTCGGGAGCTTTGACAACGCAGTATTTT. This codes for CASSGASGALTTQYF.

This clone was seen a few times. The chain combines TRBV2 with TRBJ1-1; D is possibly TRBD1 (6 bases). From germline, CDR1 is SNHLY and CDR2 FYNNEI. V lost 8 bases to trimming and J lost 8 bases, with 12 bases between them. This CDR3 has 11 amino acids. CDR3 sequence: CASFRGQEAFF. The CDR3 DNA reads as TGTGCCAGCTTCCGAGGACAGGAAGCTTTCTTT.

This rearrangement joins TRBV9 to TRBJ1-2; D gene unclear. The CDR3 has 14 amino acids. Germline V lookup: CDR1 SGDLS, CDR2 YYNGEE. Deletions cut 0 bases from V and 4 bases from J, with 10 bases between. The CDR3 sequence is CASSVEETSYGYTF. The CDR3 DNA reads TGTGCCAGCAGCGTAGAGGAAACTAGCTATGGCTACACCTTC.

V is TRBV28 and J is TRBJ2-5; 7 positions agree with TRBD2. CDR3 length: 17 amino acids. V shed 5 bases, J shed 0 bases, and the junction held 12 bases outside the gene matches. CDR1 and CDR2 (germline): MDHEN, SYDVKM. Here the CDR3 reads CASSPLRVAGNQETQYF. CDR3 nucleotide sequence: TGTGCCAGCAGTCCCCTAAGGGTAGCGGGTAACCAAGAGACCCAGTACTTC.